This T cell receptor (beta chain) was sequenced in a study of T cell repertoires in cytomegalovirus infection. Study information: Public TCR beta signatures provided an indication of both CMV infection and a matching HLA type.

V lost 4 bases and J lost 5; bases outside the gene matches: 10. The germline CDR1 and CDR2 sequences are MGHRA and YSYEKL. The CDR3 length is 16 residues. One entry per CDR3 protein, called by TCRdb with MiXCR from the reads. In the table there are about 60,000 distinct CDR3 sequences, just over 20% of which are singletons. Of note for this clonotype: The antigen is not known.

The receptor was derived from a human donor in good health (CMV status not recorded). Some clones in this sample may be carry-over from other donors' samples. This specimen was CD8+ T cells from cultured PBMCs, taken from culture after CMV antigen stimulation. The chain couples TRBV4-1 to TRBJ1-5; TRBD1 matches at 8 bases. The CDR3 bases are TGCGCCAGCAGCCCGAAACAAGACAGGGGCTATCAGCCCCAGCATTTT. Translated, it gives CASSPKQDRGYQPQHF.